What follows are 29 T cell receptor beta chains derived from one specimen sequenced in a study of blood T cell repertoires in COVID-19. Profiled with immunoSEQ multiplex PCR; TCRdb holds only in-frame clones, not every one. Here the sample spans 65,000 to 90,000 clones, approximately 80% being singletons. The sample comprised peripheral blood. The receptors derive from a man at least 80 years old with active or convalescent COVID-19.

The gene calls are TRBV18 and TRBJ1-5; D gene ambiguous. This CDR3 contains 13 residues. Trimming left V 3 bases short and J 7 bases short, with 10 bases between. Germline CDR1 reads KGHSH; CDR2 reads LQKENI. In nucleotides, the CDR3 is TGTGCCAGCTCACCGATGTTGGAGCAGCCCCAGCATTTT. Protein sequence: CASSPMLEQPQHF.

The rearrangement links TRBV2 to TRBJ2-2, with TRBD2 identical over 8 bases. The germline V gene has CDR1 SNHLY and CDR2 FYNNEI. The CDR3 spans 15 residues. With V trimmed by 4 bases and J by 3 bases, 4 bases remained unmatched. CDR3 DNA: TGTGCCAGCAGTGTGGCGGGGGGCGACACCGGGGAGCTGTTTTTT. It translates to CASSVAGGDTGELFF.

This CDR3 reads CASSSTSLGSNEQFF. DNA for the CDR3: TGTGCCAGCAGCTCGACTAGCTTAGGTAGCAATGAGCAGTTCTTC. The rearrangement uses TRBV7-2 and TRBJ2-1; 7 bases match TRBD2. The V segment lost 4 bases and the J segment 6 bases; nucleotides outside the gene matches: 9. The CDR3 totals 15 residues. CDR1 and CDR2 (germline): SGHTA, FQGNSA. The variable domain in full, completed from reference TRBV7-2 and TRBJ2-1, reads GAGVSQSPSNKVTEKGKDVELRCDPISGHTALYWYRQSLGQGLEFLIYFQGNSAPDKSGLPSDRFSAERTGGSVSTLTIQRTQQEDSAVYLCASSSTSLGSNEQFFGPGTRLTVL.

This chain links TRBV9 with TRBJ2-3; TRBD2 matches at 10 bases. The CDR3 runs to 14 residues. V was pared by 3 bases and J by 3 bases, with 1 base of the junction left unmatched. CDR1 is SGDLS, CDR2 YYNGEE, per germline. CDR3 sequence reads: CASSASGGTDTQYF. DNA for the CDR3: TGTGCCAGCAGCGCTAGCGGGGGAACAGATACGCAGTATTTT.

The chain combines TRBV7-6 with TRBJ2-2; D might be TRBD1 (5 bases). Germline values: CDR1 SGHVS, CDR2 FNYEAQ. Trimming left V 1 base short and J 6 bases short, with 12 bases between. This CDR3 comprises 15 residues. The chain's CDR3 is CASSLVAGSPGELFF. In DNA, the CDR3 is TGTGCCAGCAGCTTAGTGGCAGGGTCCCCCGGGGAGCTGTTTTTT.

V usage is TRBV4-1 and J usage is TRBJ1-5; D possibly corresponds to TRBD1 (6 bases). From germline, CDR1 is MGHRA and CDR2 YSYEKL. V was trimmed by 0 bases and J by 2 bases, leaving 8 bases between them. The CDR3 runs to 15 residues. The CDR3 nucleotides are TGCGCCAGCAGCCAAGATTGGGGGCGCAATCAGCCCCAGCATTTT. As protein: CASSQDWGRNQPQHF.

The chain joins TRBV6-2 or TRBV6-3 to TRBJ2-1; tentative D call: TRBD1 (5 bases). Germline CDR1 reads MNHEY; CDR2 reads SVGEGT. The CDR3 runs to 15 residues. V lost 5 bases and J 3 bases, leaving 14 bases between the germline ends. The CDR3 loop is CASSLPRTYYNEQFF. DNA of the CDR3: TGTGCCAGCAGTCTCCCCCGGACATACTACAATGAGCAGTTCTTC.

The rearrangement links TRBV18 to TRBJ2-1, with 10 bases fitting TRBD2. With V trimmed by 6 bases and J by 2 bases, 7 bases remained unmatched. Germline CDR1 and CDR2: KGHSH and LQKENI. This CDR3 comprises 16 residues. The CDR3 DNA follows: TGTGCCAGCTCTCGACAACTAGCGGGGACCTACAATGAGCAGTTCTTC. Amino acids: CASSRQLAGTYNEQFF.

The rearrangement uses TRBV15 and TRBJ2-1; 8 bases map to TRBD2. Trimming removed 1 base from V and 9 bases from J; junction bases left unmatched: 5. The CDR3 extends over 14 amino acids. Germline lookup yields CDR1 LNHNV and CDR2 YYDKDF (reference sequence). CDR3 amino acids: CATSRAGGLSEQFF. In DNA form, the CDR3 reads TGTGCCACCAGCAGAGCGGGGGGGCTGAGTGAGCAGTTCTTC.

The chain recombines TRBV30 with TRBJ1-4; D not resolved. V was pared by 3 bases and J by 7 bases, with 15 bases between. The germline V gene encodes CDR1 GTSNPN and CDR2 SVGIG (reference sequence). The CDR3 is 14 residues long. The CDR3 nucleotides read TGTGCCTGGAGCGTTGGTCCTACGGGTGAAAAACTGTTTTTT. Its translation is CAWSVGPTGEKLFF.

The rearrangement uses TRBV7-2 and TRBJ2-3; D might be TRBD2 (6 bases). This CDR3 has 17 residues. Trimming removed 5 bases from V and 0 bases from J, with 18 bases in between. Germline-derived CDR1 and CDR2 are SGHTA and FQGNSA. The CDR3 DNA reads as TGTGCCAGCAGCAAGACAGCTAGCGCCCTAAGCACAGATACGCAGTATTTT. It translates to CASSKTASALSTDTQYF.

The chain has TRBV6-5 and TRBJ1-3, with TRBD1 identical over 7 bases. V was clipped by 4 bases and J by 5 bases; unmatched bases: 5. The germline gives CDR1 MNHEY, CDR2 SVGAGI. The CDR3 extends over 14 amino acids. In nucleotides, the CDR3 is TGTGCCAGCAGTTCGGGACAGCAGAGAAACACCATATATTTT. Translating gives CASSSGQQRNTIYF.

The genes are TRBV10-3 and TRBJ2-1, with 12 bases lining up with TRBD2. The germline CDR1 and CDR2 sequences are ENHRY and SYGVKD. This CDR3 is 15 amino acids long. V shed 7 bases and J 5 bases; nucleotides not matched to a gene: 6. The CDR3 sequence: CAITERLAGDNEQFF. The CDR3 DNA reads TGTGCCATCACCGAGAGACTAGCGGGGGACAATGAGCAGTTCTTC.

The rearrangement links TRBV18 to TRBJ1-1, with D maybe TRBD1 (6 bases). Germline V lookup: CDR1 KGHSH, CDR2 LQKENI. The CDR3 contains 13 residues. With 6 bases removed from V and 7 bases from J, the gap between germline ends came to 15 bases. CDR3 sequence: CASSPSRTDEAFF. The DNA of the CDR3 is TGTGCCAGCTCCCCCTCTCGGACAGATGAAGCTTTCTTT.

This chain uses TRBV2 with TRBJ1-5, with 9 bases lining up with TRBD1. The V gene's germline CDR1 is SNHLY and CDR2 FYNNEI. V lost 3 bases to trimming and J lost 6 bases; unmatched junction nucleotides: 6. The CDR3 extends over 15 amino acids. CDR3 sequence reads: CASSEGTGFGQPQHF. In nucleotides, the CDR3 is TGTGCCAGCAGTGAGGGGACAGGGTTCGGTCAGCCCCAGCATTTT.

The V and J genes are TRBV5-6 and TRBJ1-2; 8 positions agree with TRBD1. The V gene's germline CDR1 is SGHDT and CDR2 YYEEEE. The CDR3 spans 16 residues. V lost 4 bases and J lost 4; bases outside the gene matches: 12. The CDR3 protein is CASSPFRTGIVYGYTF. CDR3 in DNA: TGTGCCAGCAGCCCCTTTAGGACAGGGATTGTCTATGGCTACACCTTC.

The table lists this clone with a count of one. The chain links TRBV10-2 to TRBJ2-7, with 11 nucleotides matching TRBD1. CDR3 length equals 15 residues. The germline gives CDR1 WSHSY, CDR2 SAAADI. V lost 8 bases to trimming and J lost 7 bases; unmatched junction nucleotides: 13. The CDR3 DNA sequence: TGCGCCAGCTCGGATTCCGGACAGGGGGCTGGAGAGCAGTACTTC. Its translation: CASSDSGQGAGEQYF.

The chain employs TRBV7-6 and TRBJ2-5; no definite D call. Germline V lookup: CDR1 SGHVS, CDR2 FNYEAQ. The CDR3 spans 13 residues. Deletions cut 1 base from V and 5 bases from J, with 8 bases between. This CDR3 is CASSLGPRETQYF. In DNA, the CDR3 is TGTGCCAGCAGCTTAGGACCGCGGGAGACCCAGTACTTC.

This chain's CDR3 is CASSQGRGPDQETQYF. Here the CDR3 DNA reads TGCGCCAGCAGCCAAGGCAGGGGGCCGGACCAAGAGACCCAGTACTTC. The gene calls are TRBV4-1 and TRBJ2-5; 8 bases agree with TRBD1. The V segment lost 1 base and the J segment 0 bases; nucleotides outside the gene matches: 4. From germline, CDR1 is MGHRA and CDR2 YSYEKL. This CDR3 is built from 16 residues.

The chain joins TRBV4-3 to TRBJ2-7; a weak D match, TRBD2 (7 bases). V was trimmed by 0 bases and J by 9 bases, leaving 15 bases between them. Germline values: CDR1 LGHNA, CDR2 YSLEER. The CDR3 loop spans 14 amino acids. CDR3 coding DNA: TGCGCCAGCAGCCAAGATCAAGGGGGGGACGGGCAGTACTTC. This codes for CASSQDQGGDGQYF.

The chain has TRBV5-6 and TRBJ1-1, with D possibly being TRBD1 (5 bases). The CDR3 is 13 amino acids. The V and J ends lost 0 bases and 5 bases respectively, with 8 bases between them. In germline, CDR1 is SGHDT, CDR2 YYEEEE. CDR3 in DNA: TGTGCCAGCAGCTTGGGGCGGGGGACTGAAGCTTTCTTT. Amino acids: CASSLGRGTEAFF.

The V call is TRBV29-1, the J call TRBJ2-5, with D tentatively TRBD2 (6 bases). V lost 3 bases, J lost 3 bases, and 17 bases lay in between. Germline assignment: CDR1 SQVTM and CDR2 ANQGSEA. The CDR3 length is 15 residues. Here the CDR3 DNA reads TGCAGCGTTGAGAGGTTCGGGGGAGTCGAAGAGACCCAGTACTTC. This encodes CSVERFGGVEETQYF.

The V gene is TRBV4-1, the J gene TRBJ2-1; the D is unclear. Trimming removed 0 bases from V and 0 bases from J, with 9 bases in between. The CDR3 runs to 16 residues. CDR1 is MGHRA and CDR2 is YSYEKL in the germline V gene. The CDR3: CASSQDRSLSYNEQFF. The CDR3 nucleotides read TGCGCCAGCAGCCAAGATAGGAGTCTCTCCTACAATGAGCAGTTCTTC.

The genes are TRBV3-1 (or the pseudogene TRBV3-2) and TRBJ2-1, with D tentatively TRBD1 (6 bases). With 0 bases removed from V and 4 bases from J, the gap between germline ends came to 10 bases. This CDR3 has 15 amino acids. Germline loops: CDR1 LGHDT, CDR2 YNNKEL (reference sequence). The CDR3 nucleotides are TGTGCCAGCAGCCAAGATGCAGGGGCGTACAATGAGCAGTTCTTC. Encoded protein: CASSQDAGAYNEQFF.

The rearrangement links TRBV10-3 to TRBJ2-5; no definite D call. Trimming took off 2 bases at V and 5 bases at J, with 15 bases between the two ends. CDR1 and CDR2 from the germline V gene are ENHRY and SYGVKD. The CDR3 is 15 amino acids. CDR3 in amino acids: CAISESVGLAETQYF. The CDR3 DNA reads TGTGCCATCAGTGAGAGCGTCGGGTTGGCGGAGACCCAGTACTTC.

The chain combines TRBV19 with TRBJ2-2, with a tentative D call TRBD1 (5 bases). Germline lookup yields CDR1 LNHDA and CDR2 SQIVND (reference sequence). This CDR3 region has 14 residues. Trimming removed 3 bases at V and 5 bases at J, with 10 bases between. CDR3 DNA: TGTGCCAGTAGTATGGGCAGGGTTACCGGGGAGCTGTTTTTT. It encodes CASSMGRVTGELFF.

This clone was picked up one time. The chain joins TRBV11-2 to TRBJ2-1; weak D call: TRBD1 (6 bases). Germline V gene lookup returns CDR1 SGHAT and CDR2 FQNNGV. The CDR3 is 13 residues long. The V gene lost 7 bases and the J gene lost 5 bases, with 12 bases spanning the gap. For the CDR3, the DNA is TGTGCCAGCAATCAGGGGCCTAACAATGAGCAGTTCTTC. Protein sequence: CASNQGPNNEQFF.

CDR3 bases: TGTGCCACCAGCAGAGCTCCGACAGGGGTGAGCGAAAAACTGTTTTTT. This gives the protein CATSRAPTGVSEKLFF. This chain connects TRBV15 to TRBJ1-4, with TRBD1 matching over 8 bases. Germline V gene lookup returns CDR1 LNHNV and CDR2 YYDKDF (reference sequence). The V gene end was trimmed by 1 base and the J gene end by 8 bases; junction bases not matched to a gene: 9. The CDR3 is made up of 16 amino acids.

The rearrangement links TRBV4-1 to TRBJ2-1; the D is unclear. Between the trimmed V and J ends, which lost 3 bases and 6 bases, there was a span of 12 bases. The length of the CDR3 is 14 residues. From germline, CDR1 is MGHRA and CDR2 YSYEKL. The CDR3 DNA reads as TGCGCCAGCAGCCAGAGTCAACTACGCAATGAGCAGTTCTTC. It yields the protein CASSQSQLRNEQFF.